What follows are 27 T cell receptor beta chains derived from one specimen sequenced in a study of cytotoxic CD8 clonotypes in ibrutinib-treated CLL. Assay used: immunoSEQ multiplex PCR; TCRdb lists only in-frame clones, some missing. The sample has 250,000 to 350,000 clones; approximately 79% are singletons. The starting material was PBMCs, obtained at disease progression, from a patient treated with ibrutinib. Receptors were obtained from a human donor with chronic lymphocytic leukemia.

CDR3 loop: CASSFLRVDYNEQFF. The CDR3 coding sequence is TGTGCCAGCAGCTTTCTCAGGGTGGACTACAATGAGCAGTTCTTC. The V gene is TRBV7-9, the J gene TRBJ2-1, with TRBD1 as a possible D gene (5 bases). Trimming took 3 bases from V and 3 from J, leaving 12 bases between them. The CDR3 loop spans 15 amino acids. Germline CDR1 reads SEHNR; CDR2 reads FQNEAQ (reference sequence).

This clone has a handful of counts. The V call is TRBV5-1, the J call TRBJ2-7, with D perhaps given as TRBD1 or TRBD2 (5 bases each). There are 14 residues in the CDR3. Germline V gene data show CDR1 as SGHRS and CDR2 as YFSETQ. V gave up 4 bases and J gave up 7 bases, with 18 bases separating them. DNA for the CDR3: TGCGCCAGCAGCCCGGGACGTCCTTCTGGGGAGCAGTACTTC. It yields the protein CASSPGRPSGEQYF.

This clone was seen more than once but under ten times. The V call is TRBV7-8, the J call TRBJ2-7; the match to TRBD1 covers 11 bases. The J segment lost 9 bases and the V segment lost 5 bases, leaving 15 bases of the junction unmatched. There are 16 residues in the CDR3. CDR1 and CDR2 (germline): SGHVS, FQNEAQ. The CDR3 bases are TGTGCCAGCAGCCGATTCCTACCGGGACAGGGGGTTGGGCAGTACTTC. It codes for CASSRFLPGQGVGQYF.

The CDR3 region is CASSLNRGSGANVLTF. CDR3 in DNA: TGTGCCAGCAGCTTGAACCGAGGGTCTGGGGCCAACGTCCTGACTTTC. The V call is TRBV5-6, the J call TRBJ2-6, with D perhaps matching TRBD2 (5 bases). The CDR3 consists of 16 residues. Trimming removed 1 base from V and 1 base from J, with 9 bases in between. Germline V gene lookup returns CDR1 SGHDT and CDR2 YYEEEE.

The chain couples TRBV19 to TRBJ2-7, with 8 bases aligning to TRBD1. This CDR3 region has 15 residues. Germline CDR1 and CDR2: LNHDA and SQIVND (reference sequence). The V gene end was trimmed by 6 bases and the J gene end by 3 bases; junction bases not matched to a gene: 10. The CDR3 sequence: CASSPPGTGDYEQYF. Here the CDR3 DNA reads TGTGCCAGTAGCCCTCCCGGGACAGGAGACTACGAGCAGTACTTC.

The V call is TRBV5-1, the J call TRBJ2-3; TRBD2 agrees at 7 bases. The germline V gene has CDR1 SGHRS and CDR2 YFSETQ. With 2 bases clipped from V and 4 bases from J, the junction kept 16 bases outside the gene matches. The length of the CDR3 is 18 residues. The CDR3 loop reads CASSLQPGTTRTPDTQYF. The CDR3 DNA sequence: TGCGCCAGCAGCTTACAACCCGGGACTACCAGGACCCCAGATACGCAGTATTTT.

The chain uses TRBV6-5 and TRBJ1-2; D possibly corresponds to TRBD1 (6 bases). Germline CDR1 reads MNHEY; CDR2 reads SVGAGI. CDR3 size: 14 residues. V lost 3 bases, J lost 8 bases, and 16 bases lay in between. The CDR3 loop reads CASSYHDRSRGYTF. The CDR3 bases are TGTGCCAGCAGTTATCACGACAGGTCGCGGGGCTACACCTTC.

The V gene is TRBV28, the J gene TRBJ2-5, with a tentative D call TRBD2 (5 bases). The CDR3 consists of 15 residues. V was trimmed by 1 base and J by 4 bases, leaving 13 bases between them. Germline V gene sequence: CDR1 MDHEN, CDR2 SYDVKM. CDR3 DNA sequence: TGTGCCAGCAGTTTATTGCCAGGAGGAGCAGAGACCCAGTACTTC. This encodes CASSLLPGGAETQYF.

This clone was picked up a small number of times. This chain joins TRBV5-1 and TRBJ2-3, with 7 bases that match TRBD1. CDR1 and CDR2 (germline): SGHRS, YFSETQ. The CDR3 spans 15 residues. With 1 base clipped from V and 2 bases from J, the junction kept 4 bases outside the gene matches. CDR3 DNA: TGCGCCAGCAGCTTGACGGGACAGATCACAGATACGCAGTATTTT. It yields the protein CASSLTGQITDTQYF.

The chain is built from TRBV7-9 and TRBJ2-6, with D unresolved. The germline CDR1 and CDR2 sequences are SEHNR and FQNEAQ (reference sequence). There are 17 residues in the CDR3. V was cut by 4 bases and J by 0 bases, with 13 bases left in between. In nucleotides, the CDR3 is TGTGCCAGCAGCTCGTGGGTTGGAAGCTCTGGGGCCAACGTCCTGACTTTC. It encodes CASSSWVGSSGANVLTF.

The V call is TRBV28, the J call TRBJ1-4; perhaps TRBD1 as D (5 bases). Looked up from germline, CDR1 is MDHEN and CDR2 is SYDVKM. V shed 3 bases and J shed 8 bases, with 13 bases lying between them. This CDR3 contains 14 residues. The CDR3 DNA reads TGTGCCAGCAGTTTGTCAGGGTTAGGGGAAAAACTGTTTTTT. This gives the protein CASSLSGLGEKLFF.

DNA of the CDR3: TGTGCCAGCAGGGTGTCATCCTACAATGAGCAGTTCTTC. Translated, it gives CASRVSSYNEQFF. This chain uses TRBV28 with TRBJ2-1; D is ambiguous. The length of the CDR3 is 13 residues. Germline CDR1 MDHEN, CDR2 SYDVKM. V lost 6 bases to trimming and J lost 1 base, with 7 bases between them. Full variable domain (rest looked up from reference TRBV28 and TRBJ2-1): DVKVTQSSRYLVKRTGEKVFLECVQDMDHENMFWYRQDPGLGLRLIYFSYDVKMKEKGDIPEGYSVSREKKERFSLILESASTNQTSMYLCASRVSSYNEQFFGPGTRLTVL.

The rearrangement links TRBV19 to TRBJ1-2; D is unresolved. From germline, CDR1 is LNHDA and CDR2 SQIVND (reference sequence). The ends were cut back, 6 bases at V and 7 bases at J, with 24 bases in the middle. The CDR3 has 16 amino acids. For the CDR3, the DNA is TGTGCCAGTAGACAAACCGGGCCCTTAGGCGGCCGTGGCTACACCTTC. Amino acid sequence: CASRQTGPLGGRGYTF.

The V and J genes are TRBV7-3 and TRBJ2-3, with 8 bases fitting TRBD1. CDR1 and CDR2 (germline): SGHTA, FQGTGA. The CDR3 has 15 residues. The trim removed 6 bases at V and 1 base at J, leaving 6 bases unmatched. Here the CDR3 DNA reads TGTGCCAGCAGTAATAGGGGACAGGGCACAGATACGCAGTATTTT. Translating it yields CASSNRGQGTDTQYF.

This clone showed up just once. This sequence joins TRBV28 and TRBJ2-7, with 7 bases lining up with TRBD1. V dropped 1 base and J dropped 4; count of bases not matched to a gene: 10. Germline assignment: CDR1 MDHEN and CDR2 SYDVKM. This CDR3 has 16 residues. CDR3 sequence: CASSLFGTVQSYEQYF. The DNA for the CDR3 is TGTGCCAGCAGTTTATTCGGGACAGTTCAATCTTACGAGCAGTACTTC.

This chain links TRBV27 with TRBJ2-1; 8 nucleotides agree with TRBD1. The CDR3 contains 15 residues. CDR1 and CDR2 (germline): MNHEY, SMNVEV (reference sequence). V dropped 4 bases and J dropped 0; count of bases not matched to a gene: 2. The CDR3: CASSSDRGSYNEQFF. CDR3 coding DNA: TGTGCCAGCAGTTCTGACAGGGGCTCCTACAATGAGCAGTTCTTC.

For the CDR3, the DNA is TGTGCCACCAGCAGAGCGGGGCTCAGTCATCAGCCCCAGCATTTT. It translates to CATSRAGLSHQPQHF. This chain links TRBV15 with TRBJ1-5; a possible D gene is TRBD1 (5 bases). Germline loops: CDR1 LNHNV, CDR2 YYDKDF (reference sequence). Trimming cost V 1 base and J 5 bases, with 12 bases left between them. This CDR3 is 15 amino acids long. Filled out from reference TRBV15 and TRBJ1-5, the complete variable domain reads DAMVIQNPRYQVTQFGKPVTLSCSQTLNHNVMYWYQQKSSQAPKLLFHYYDKDFNNEADTPDNFQSRRPNTSFCFLDIRSPGLGDTAMYLCATSRAGLSHQPQHFGDGTRLSIL.

In this sample, this clone turned up once. The chain is built from TRBV4-2 and TRBJ1-2, with D hard to call. CDR1 and CDR2 from the germline V gene are LGHNA and YNFKEQ. The CDR3 has 14 amino acids. Trimming stripped 1 base from V and 1 base from J, with 7 bases between. The CDR3 nucleotides read TGTGCCAGCAGCCAAGGTGGCAGTAACTATGGCTACACCTTC. As protein: CASSQGGSNYGYTF.

The genes are TRBV7-8 and TRBJ2-5, with 9 bases that match TRBD1. The CDR3 length is 13 residues. V shed 4 bases and J 8 bases; nucleotides not matched to a gene: 5. The V gene's germline CDR1 is SGHVS and CDR2 FQNEAQ. The chain's CDR3 is CASSSRDRDTQYF. CDR3 nucleotides: TGTGCCAGCAGCTCCCGGGACAGGGACACCCAGTACTTC.

In DNA form, the CDR3 reads TGTGCCAGCAGCCCACACCCGCCGGATGAGCAGTTCTTC. Residues: CASSPHPPDEQFF. The chain recombines TRBV7-3 with TRBJ2-1; D not certain. CDR3 length: 13 amino acids. Looked up from germline, CDR1 is SGHTA and CDR2 is FQGTGA. V was shortened by 5 bases and J by 8 bases, with 13 bases between the two germline ends.

The gene calls are TRBV11-3 and TRBJ2-7; 15 bases are a match to TRBD2. This CDR3 is 17 amino acids long. Germline V gene lookup returns CDR1 SGHNT and CDR2 YENEEA. V dropped 5 bases and J dropped 7; count of bases not matched to a gene: 12. In nucleotides, the CDR3 is TGTGCCAGCAGCCGGACGAGGACTAGCGGGAGGGCCGAAGAGCAGTACTTC. Translation gives CASSRTRTSGRAEEQYF.

The count of this clone is one. The V call is TRBV27, the J call TRBJ1-5, with D perhaps matching TRBD1 (5 bases). V lost 5 bases, J lost 0 bases, and 14 bases lay in between. Per the germline V gene, CDR1 is MNHEY and CDR2 is SMNVEV (reference sequence). The CDR3 has 16 amino acids. The CDR3 bases are TGTGCCAGCAGTCAGGGCTTGCTGGGTAGCAATCAGCCCCAGCATTTT. It codes for CASSQGLLGSNQPQHF.

This chain joins TRBV9 and TRBJ2-5; tentatively, D is TRBD2 (5 bases). The ends were cut back, 6 bases at V and 1 base at J, with 16 bases in the middle. Germline V gene sequence: CDR1 SGDLS, CDR2 YYNGEE. The CDR3 is 15 amino acids. The CDR3 reads CASTRGDNPQETQYF. The CDR3, as DNA: TGTGCCAGCACCCGGGGAGATAATCCCCAAGAGACCCAGTACTTC.

The V gene is TRBV6-1, the J gene TRBJ2-2; TRBD1 matches at 8 bases. CDR3 length: 16 residues. Germline lookup yields CDR1 MNHNS and CDR2 SASEGT. With 4 bases clipped from V and 4 bases from J, the junction kept 8 bases outside the gene matches. CDR3 sequence (DNA): TGTGCCAGCAGTGTCCGGGGACAGGCGGGCACCGGGGAGCTGTTTTTT. Its protein is CASSVRGQAGTGELFF.

The chain joins TRBV19 to TRBJ1-5; 8 positions match TRBD1. The CDR3 is 19 residues long. CDR1 and CDR2 (germline): LNHDA, SQIVND (reference sequence). Trimming at V came to 3 bases and at J to 0 bases, leaving 13 bases not matched to a gene. The CDR3 DNA follows: TGTGCCAGTAGTATGGGCGGCAGGGGGCTATTTTATAGCAATCAGCCCCAGCATTTT. The encoded protein is CASSMGGRGLFYSNQPQHF.

This clone was seen only a few times. This chain uses TRBV27 with TRBJ2-7; D gene uncertain. The CDR3 spans 15 residues. Germline V lookup: CDR1 MNHEY, CDR2 SMNVEV (reference sequence). V was shortened by 2 bases and J by 1 base, with 12 bases between the two germline ends. CDR3 loop: CASSLLAGFSYEQYF. DNA for the CDR3: TGTGCCAGCAGTTTACTGGCAGGATTTTCCTACGAGCAGTACTTC.

V usage is TRBV29-1 and J usage is TRBJ2-2; tentative D call: TRBD2 (6 bases). The germline CDR1 and CDR2 sequences are SQVTM and ANQGSEA. Trimming took 7 bases from V and 6 from J, leaving 18 bases between them. This CDR3 has 14 amino acids. Written as DNA, the CDR3 is TGCAGCGCGGCCGCGGGACTTGGGTCCGGGGAGCTGTTTTTT. This sequence encodes CSAAAGLGSGELFF.